This T cell receptor beta chain was recovered during a study of OX40 agonist ivuxolimab in advanced cancers. As for the study in general: Patients' therapy was ivuxolimab, an antibody that acts as an agonist of OX40 (CD134). Study-wide findings and caveats: The specificity for antigen of the expanded peripheral T cells was not determined. By week 6 at 0.1 to 3.0 mg/kg, blood CD4+ and CD8+ T cells had expanded clonally. Some nonresponders also had low normalized T-cell clonal expansion.

The CDR3 has 16 amino acids. From germline, CDR1 is SGHRS and CDR2 YFSETQ. Trimming cost V 3 bases and J 0 bases, with 13 bases left between them. Libraries were prepared by immunoSEQ multiplex PCR; TCRdb keeps only in-frame clonotypes and omits some of them. The sample contains about 130,000 clones, about 90% of which appear only once. With regard to this clone: The target antigen is unknown.

The input for sequencing was CD4+ or CD8+ T cells sorted from blood, taken in a trial of the OX40 agonist ivuxolimab. The sequence was collected from an adult with an advanced solid tumor such as melanoma, head and neck, liver or kidney cancer. The genes are TRBV5-1 and TRBJ1-3; D is ambiguous. The CDR3 DNA follows: TGCGCCAGCAGCTACGAAGGACGGAACTCTGGAAACACCATATATTTT. Protein: CASSYEGRNSGNTIYF.